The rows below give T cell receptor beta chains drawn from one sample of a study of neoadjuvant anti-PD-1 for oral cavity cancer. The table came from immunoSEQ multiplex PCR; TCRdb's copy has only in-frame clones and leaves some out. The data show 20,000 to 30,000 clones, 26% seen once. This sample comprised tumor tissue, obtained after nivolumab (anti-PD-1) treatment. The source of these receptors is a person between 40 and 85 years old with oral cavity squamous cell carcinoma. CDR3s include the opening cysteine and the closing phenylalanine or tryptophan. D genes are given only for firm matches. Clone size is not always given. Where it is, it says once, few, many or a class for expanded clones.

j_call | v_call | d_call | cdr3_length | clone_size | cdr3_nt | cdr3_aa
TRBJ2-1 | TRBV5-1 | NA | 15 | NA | TGCGCCAGCAGCTTTGGGGCCCAATCCTACAATGAGCAGTTCTTC | CASSFGAQSYNEQFF
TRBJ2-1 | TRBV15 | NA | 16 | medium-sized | TGTGCCACCAGCAGAGATCAACTGAGCTCCTACAATGAGCAGTTCTTC | CATSRDQLSSYNEQFF
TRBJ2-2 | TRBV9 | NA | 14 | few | TGTGCCAGCAGCGTTGGTCCGGGGACCGGGGAGCTGTTTTTT | CASSVGPGTGELFF
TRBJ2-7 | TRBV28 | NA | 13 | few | TGTGCCAGCAGTCCACCCCCTAGGTACGAGCAGTACTTC | CASSPPPRYEQYF
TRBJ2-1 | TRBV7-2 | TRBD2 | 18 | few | TGTGCCAGCAGCTCCGATCCGGGACTAGCGGGAGCTAACAATGAGCAGTTCTTC | CASSSDPGLAGANNEQFF
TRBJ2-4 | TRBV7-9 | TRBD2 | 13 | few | TGTGCCAGCAGCTTAACCAGGGAGGGCATTCAGTACTTC | CASSLTREGIQYF
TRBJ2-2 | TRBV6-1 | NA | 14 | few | TGTGCCTACGCGTCGGGGGCTCGGACCGGGGAGCTGTTTTTT | CAYASGARTGELFF
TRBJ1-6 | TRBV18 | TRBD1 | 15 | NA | TGTGCCAGCACCCTGGACAGGGGGACGAATTCACCCCTCCACTTT | CASTLDRGTNSPLHF
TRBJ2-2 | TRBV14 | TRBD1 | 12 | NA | TGTGCCAGCAGAGGGGGCAGCGGGGAGCTGTTTTTT | CASRGGSGELFF
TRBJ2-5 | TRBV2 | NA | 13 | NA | TGTGCCAGCAGTGGCTCAGGGTTGAAGACCCAGTACTTC | CASSGSGLKTQYF
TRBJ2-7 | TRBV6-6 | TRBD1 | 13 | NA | TGTGCCAGCAGTTTGGGACAGGTCTACGAGCAGTACTTC | CASSLGQVYEQYF
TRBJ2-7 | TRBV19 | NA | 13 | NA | TGTGCCAGTAGTATTGTCTCGGGCTACGAGCAGTACTTC | CASSIVSGYEQYF
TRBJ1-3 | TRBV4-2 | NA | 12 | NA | TGTGCCAGCAGCCAAGACGACACCACCATATATTTT | CASSQDDTTIYF
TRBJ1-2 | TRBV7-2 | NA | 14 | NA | TGTGCCAGCAGCCTCAGGACAGTTGTGCGCGGCTACACCTTC | CASSLRTVVRGYTF
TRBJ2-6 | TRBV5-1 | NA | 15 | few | TGCGCCAGCAGCAATCAGCGCTCTGGGGCCAACGTCCTGACTTTC | CASSNQRSGANVLTF
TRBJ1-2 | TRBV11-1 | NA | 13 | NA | TGTGCCAGCAGCCCGGACGGGAACTATGGCTACACCTTC | CASSPDGNYGYTF
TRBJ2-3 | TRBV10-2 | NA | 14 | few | TGCGCCAGCATACCGGGACTGATTGGAGATACGCAGTATTTT | CASIPGLIGDTQYF
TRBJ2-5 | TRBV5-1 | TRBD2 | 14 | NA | TGCGCCAGCAGCTCGGGACTAGCGGAAGAGACCCAGTACTTC | CASSSGLAEETQYF
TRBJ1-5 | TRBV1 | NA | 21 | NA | NA | CTSSRPRVGQGIKVINQPQHF
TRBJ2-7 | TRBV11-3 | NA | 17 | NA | TGTGCCAGCAGCCTCCGACCCGGAGGGGGGGGTTCCTACGAGCAGTACTTC | CASSLRPGGGGSYEQYF
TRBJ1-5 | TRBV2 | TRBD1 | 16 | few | TGTGCCAGCAAAGCTCCGGGACAGTCTGGCAATCAGCCCCAGCATTTT | CASKAPGQSGNQPQHF
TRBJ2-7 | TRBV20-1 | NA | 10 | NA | TGCAGTGCTAAGCTTAACGAGCAGTACTTC | CSAKLNEQYF
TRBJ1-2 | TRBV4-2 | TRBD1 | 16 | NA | TGTGCCAGCAGCGAAGACAATACAGGGGAAGAGCATGGCTACACCTTC | CASSEDNTGEEHGYTF
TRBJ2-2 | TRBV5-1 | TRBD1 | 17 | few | TGCGCCAGCAGCTTGACCTCCGGGACAGGGAGCACCGGGGAGCTGTTTTTT | CASSLTSGTGSTGELFF
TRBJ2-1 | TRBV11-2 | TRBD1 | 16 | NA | TGTGCCAGCAGCCCATTGACAGGGTCCGACTACAATGAGCAGTTCTTC | CASSPLTGSDYNEQFF
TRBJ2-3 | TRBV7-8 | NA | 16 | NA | TGTGCCAGCAGCCTCTCGACTTCTCCTTCCACAGATACGCAGTATTTT | CASSLSTSPSTDTQYF
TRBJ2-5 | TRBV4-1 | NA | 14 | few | TGCGCCAGCAGCCAAGACGGCCGGCGAGAGACCCAGTACTTC | CASSQDGRRETQYF
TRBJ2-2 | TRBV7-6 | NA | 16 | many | TGTGCCAGCAGCTTAGGGGCTAGCGAAAACACCGGGGAGCTGTTTTTT | CASSLGASENTGELFF
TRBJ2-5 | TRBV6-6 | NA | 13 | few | TGTGCCAGCAGCCAGACTAGACAAGAGACCCAGTACTTC | CASSQTRQETQYF
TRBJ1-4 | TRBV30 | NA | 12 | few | TGTGGGGGCAGAGCAACTAATGAAAAACTGTTTTTT | CGGRATNEKLFF
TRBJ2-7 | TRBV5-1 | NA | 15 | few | TGCGCCAGCAGCTTGGATCCTGTCAGGTCCTACGAGCAGTACTTC | CASSLDPVRSYEQYF
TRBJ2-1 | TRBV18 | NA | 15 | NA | TGTGCCAGCTCACCACCGTCCGAGTATCACAATGAGCAGTTCTTC | CASSPPSEYHNEQFF